Below, 8 T cell receptor beta chains from the same sample are listed, as sequenced in a study of T cell repertoires in cytomegalovirus infection. Using its own MiXCR run on the reads, TCRdb lists one record per CDR3 protein. In the table there are around 550,000 distinct CDR3 sequences, 26% of which are singletons. The material sequenced was PBMCs. Source of these receptors: a human donor in good health (CMV status not recorded). Some clones in this sample may be carry-over from other donors' samples.

This clonotype has at least ten counts. The genes are TRBV7-2 and TRBJ1-6; 11 positions agree with TRBD1. The CDR3 runs 18 residues. V was clipped by 4 bases and J by 0 bases; unmatched bases: 5. The germline V gene encodes CDR1 SGHTA and CDR2 FQGNSA. CDR3 DNA sequence: TGTGCCAGCAGCTCCTGGGACAGGGGGAGCTCCTATAATTCACCCCTCCACTTT. Its translation is CASSSWDRGSSYNSPLHF. Using reference TRBV7-2 and TRBJ1-6 for the parts outside the CDR3, the full variable domain is GAGVSQSPSNKVTEKGKDVELRCDPISGHTALYWYRQSLGQGLEFLIYFQGNSAPDKSGLPSDRFSAERTGGSVSTLTIQRTQQEDSAVYLCASSSWDRGSSYNSPLHFGNGTRLTVT.

There are many counts of this clonotype. The chain recombines TRBV7-6 with TRBJ2-1; no firm D call. The V gene's germline CDR1 is SGHVS and CDR2 FNYEAQ. The V end lost 2 bases, the J end lost 10 bases, and 9 bases lay between the germline ends. The CDR3 consists of 12 residues. The CDR3 here is CASSLRYQEQFF. CDR3 in DNA: TGTGCCAGCAGCTTACGGTACCAGGAGCAGTTCTTC.

The sample holds a few counts of this clonotype. The chain employs TRBV20-1 and TRBJ2-4; tentatively, D is TRBD2 (5 bases). From germline, CDR1 is DFQATT and CDR2 SNEGSKA (reference sequence). V lost 5 bases to trimming and J lost 6 bases, with 14 bases between them. The CDR3 is 13 amino acids. The CDR3 coding sequence is TGCAGTGCTCTAAGGACTTCACCAAACATTCAGTACTTC. Encoded protein: CSALRTSPNIQYF.

In this sample, this clonotype turned up a few times. The chain carries TRBV6-6 and TRBJ2-5; the match to TRBD2 covers 16 bases. The V segment lost 4 bases and the J segment 2 bases; nucleotides outside the gene matches: 7. In germline, CDR1 is MNHNY, CDR2 SVGAGI (reference sequence). This CDR3 region has 18 residues. Written as DNA, the CDR3 is TGTGCCAGCAGTTGGGGGACTAGCGGGAGGGCGGCTCAAGAGACCCAGTACTTC. Translation: CASSWGTSGRAAQETQYF.

This clonotype appeared a few times. This could be a read error, since a much larger clone is one nucleotide away. The V call is TRBV6-1, the J call TRBJ2-7; possible D gene TRBD1, 6 bases. Germline CDR1 and CDR2: MNHNS and SASEGT. This CDR3 has 15 residues. The CDR3 DNA is TGTGACAGCAGTGCCGTAGGACAGACGGCTGGCGAGCAGTACTTC. Encoded protein: CDSSAVGQTAGEQYF.

The chain combines TRBV6-5 with TRBJ2-1; 12 bases agree with TRBD2. The CDR3 totals 15 residues. The germline gives CDR1 MNHEY, CDR2 SVGAGI. After removal of 4 bases from V and 6 bases from J, the junction contained 4 bases not matched to a gene. The CDR3 sequence: CASSSTSGRPNEQFF. CDR3 bases: TGTGCCAGCAGTTCTACTAGCGGGAGGCCCAATGAGCAGTTCTTC.

V usage is TRBV6-5 and J usage is TRBJ1-1; 9 bases match TRBD1. The V gene end was trimmed by 9 bases and the J gene end by 10 bases; junction bases not matched to a gene: 12. The CDR3 is made up of 13 amino acids. CDR1 and CDR2 (germline): MNHEY, SVGAGI. This CDR3 is CARSREGQGVAFF. CDR3 sequence (DNA): TGTGCCAGAAGTAGGGAGGGACAGGGTGTAGCTTTCTTT.

The genes are TRBV6-2 or TRBV6-3 and TRBJ2-5; D gene unclear. Germline CDR1 reads MNHEY; CDR2 reads SVGEGT. V was cut by 6 bases and J by 0 bases, with 14 bases left in between. The CDR3 sequence is 15 residues long. CDR3 loop: CASRPHQPNQETQYF. CDR3 nucleotide sequence: TGTGCCAGCAGACCCCATCAGCCTAACCAAGAGACCCAGTACTTC.